This is a list of T cell receptor beta chains from one sample in a study of OX40 agonist ivuxolimab in advanced cancers. Profiling relied on immunoSEQ multiplex PCR, and the TCRdb table lists in-frame clones only, not all of them. Of over 100,000 clones listed, 80% to 95% are singletons. The specimen was CD4+ or CD8+ T cells sorted from blood, collected in a trial of the OX40 agonist ivuxolimab. These receptors were obtained from an adult with an advanced solid tumor such as melanoma, head and neck, liver or kidney cancer. Each CDR3 is given with its conserved first and last residue. The order of the fields is clone size, D gene, V gene, J gene, CDR3 protein, CDR3 DNA. D genes are given only for firm matches. Not all rows give a size; the values are once, few, many and, for expanded clones, a class.

-	-	TRBV7-3	TRBJ2-7	CASSPGGSSYEQYF	TGTGCCAGCAGCCCAGGCGGCAGCTCCTACGAGCAGTACTTC
-	-	TRBV5-8	TRBJ2-7	CASSSSYEQYF	TGTGCCAGCAGCTCCTCCTACGAGCAGTACTTC
-	-	TRBV10-2	TRBJ1-3	CASSDALIGGPRNTIYF	TGCGCCAGCAGTGACGCCCTCATTGGGGGACCAAGAAACACCATATATTTT
-	-	TRBV6-1	TRBJ1-1	CASTQGRDTEAFF	TGTGCCAGCACCCAGGGGAGGGACACTGAAGCTTTCTTT
-	-	TRBV6-5	TRBJ1-5	CASRGTNNQPQHF	TGTGCCAGCAGAGGGACAAACAATCAGCCCCAGCATTTT
-	-	TRBV18	TRBJ2-7	CASSPQNAYEQYF	TGTGCCAGCTCACCACAAAACGCCTACGAGCAGTACTTC
-	-	TRBV9	TRBJ2-3	CASSVTQGGRDTQYF	TGTGCCAGCAGCGTAACTCAGGGTGGGAGAGATACGCAGTATTTT
-	-	TRBV6-5	TRBJ1-6	CASSRDPSESPLHF	TGTGCCAGCAGTCGGGACCCGAGCGAGTCACCCCTCCACTTT
-	-	TRBV2	TRBJ1-3	CASRTIGTVSGNTIYF	TGTGCCAGCAGAACCATAGGGACCGTTTCTGGAAACACCATATATTTT
-	TRBD2	TRBV30	TRBJ2-7	CAWSRLAGFYEQYF	TGTGCCTGGAGTCGACTAGCGGGCTTTTACGAGCAGTACTTC
-	-	TRBV9	TRBJ2-6	CASSATVTSGTNVLTF	TGTGCCAGCAGCGCCACCGTAACCTCTGGGACCAACGTCCTGACTTTC
-	-	TRBV7-9	TRBJ1-2	CASSLAPTGADGYTF	TGTGCCAGCAGCTTAGCGCCGACGGGGGCTGATGGCTACACCTTC
-	-	TRBV19	TRBJ2-1	CASSEPGRTNNEQFF	TGTGCCAGTAGCGAACCGGGGCGAACTAACAATGAGCAGTTCTTC
-	-	TRBV9	TRBJ1-2	CASSVTVGYGYTF	TGTGCCAGCAGCGTAACAGTCGGTTATGGCTACACCTTC
-	TRBD2	TRBV7-9	TRBJ2-1	CASSPSGGAFSEQFF	TGTGCCAGCAGCCCCAGCGGGGGGGCCTTTAGTGAGCAGTTCTTC
-	-	TRBV5-1	TRBJ1-4	CASSLGGPGEKLFF	TGCGCCAGCAGCTTGGGGGGGCCGGGGGAAAAACTGTTTTTT
-	TRBD2	TRBV11-2	TRBJ2-2	CASSLALAGVGTGELFF	TGTGCCAGCAGCTTAGCGCTAGCGGGAGTAGGCACCGGGGAGCTGTTTTTT
-	-	TRBV9	TRBJ1-3	CASSAEAASSGNTIYF	TGTGCCAGCAGCGCCGAGGCAGCGAGCTCTGGAAACACCATATATTTT
once	TRBD1	TRBV6-4	TRBJ2-2	CASSVGQGRTGELFF	TGTGCCAGCAGTGTGGGACAGGGTCGGACCGGGGAGCTGTTTTTT
-	-	TRBV20-1	TRBJ2-7	CSATGSYEQYF	TGCAGTGCTACAGGGTCCTACGAGCAGTACTTC
once	-	TRBV21-1	TRBJ2-1	CASSSGRLIKRGESYNEQFF	TGTGCCAGCAGCTCTGGGAGGCTAATAAAGCGGGGAGAATCCTACAATGAGCAGTTCTTC
-	TRBD1	TRBV28	TRBJ2-7	CASSSGQGNYEQYF	TGTGCCAGCAGTTCGGGACAGGGGAACTACGAGCAGTACTTC
-	-	TRBV28	TRBJ1-3	CASRRHPISGNTIYF	TGTGCCAGCAGGCGGCATCCCATCTCTGGAAACACCATATATTTT
-	TRBD1	TRBV4-1	TRBJ2-7	CASSQAWDRVVPHNEQYF	TGCGCCAGCAGCCAAGCCTGGGACAGGGTCGTCCCTCATAACGAGCAGTACTTC
-	-	TRBV28	TRBJ2-3	CASSPPHPLEGKDTQYF	TGTGCCAGCAGTCCTCCCCACCCCCTGGAAGGGAAAGATACGCAGTATTTT
-	-	TRBV19	TRBJ2-5	CASSMASVQETQYF	TGTGCCAGTAGTATGGCGTCAGTCCAAGAGACCCAGTACTTC
-	-	TRBV28	TRBJ1-4	CASSLAKGLNEKLFF	TGTGCCAGCAGTTTGGCGAAAGGGCTGAATGAAAAACTGTTTTTT
-	TRBD2	TRBV7-8	TRBJ2-1	CASSLAFPGLAANEQFF	TGTGCCAGCAGCTTAGCATTTCCGGGACTAGCAGCCAATGAGCAGTTCTTC
-	TRBD1	TRBV19	TRBJ2-2	CASSIRTGVGTGELFF	TGTGCCAGTAGTATACGGACAGGGGTTGGGACCGGGGAGCTGTTTTTT
-	TRBD1	TRBV11-2	TRBJ2-3	CASSLRQGAIDTQYF	TGTGCCAGCAGCTTACGGCAGGGGGCGATAGATACGCAGTATTTT
-	-	TRBV5-1	TRBJ2-1	CASSALLSFEQFF	TGCGCCAGCAGCGCCCTTCTTAGTTTTGAGCAGTTCTTC
-	-	TRBV15	TRBJ1-1	CATSRDPRGRLNIEAFF	TGTGCCACCAGCAGAGATCCCCGGGGTCGTTTGAACATTGAAGCTTTCTTT
-	TRBD1	TRBV19	TRBJ2-1	CASSIAMGQGYEQFF	TGTGCCAGTAGTATAGCCATGGGACAGGGATATGAGCAGTTCTTC
-	-	TRBV4-1	TRBJ1-5	CASSTRTIPWGSNQPQHF	TGCGCCAGCAGCACCCGAACAATCCCTTGGGGTAGCAATCAGCCCCAGCATTTT
-	-	TRBV2	TRBJ2-1	CASKGGLGGAYNEQFF	TGTGCCAGCAAAGGAGGATTAGGGGGAGCATACAATGAGCAGTTCTTC
few	-	TRBV14	TRBJ1-4	CASSLTGKAPNEKLFF	TGTGCCAGCAGCCTTACCGGGAAAGCGCCCAATGAAAAACTGTTTTTT
-	-	TRBV7-7	TRBJ2-3	CASSPLGTDTQYF	TGTGCCAGCAGTCCACTTGGGACAGATACGCAGTATTTT
-	-	TRBV9	TRBJ1-4	CASSIRTAPNEKLFF	TGTGCCAGCAGCATCCGGACGGCCCCGAATGAAAAACTGTTTTTT
once	TRBD2	TRBV18	TRBJ2-1	CASSPQTSGYNEQFF	TGTGCCAGCTCACCGCAGACTAGCGGGTACAATGAGCAGTTCTTC
-	-	TRBV7-2	TRBJ1-3	CASSSGTLKDSGNTIYF	TGTGCCAGCAGCTCTGGGACACTGAAAGACTCTGGAAACACCATATATTTT
-	TRBD2	TRBV7-9	TRBJ2-4	CASNAAGGAKNIQYF	TGTGCCAGCAACGCAGCGGGAGGTGCCAAAAACATTCAGTACTTC
-	TRBD1	TRBV5-6	TRBJ2-4	CASSIRDSSQYF	TGTGCCAGCAGCATCCGGGACAGCTCTCAGTACTTC
-	-	TRBV5-1	TRBJ2-2	CASSLLANTGELFF	TGCGCCAGCAGCTTGCTGGCGAACACCGGGGAGCTGTTTTTT
-	TRBD1	TRBV2	TRBJ2-1	CASRAGTGFVNEQFF	TGTGCCAGCAGGGCCGGGACAGGCTTTGTCAATGAGCAGTTCTTC
-	TRBD2	TRBV7-9	TRBJ2-5	CASSFPGTNLYF	TGTGCCAGCAGCTTTCCCGGGACTAACTTGTACTTC
-	TRBD2	TRBV28	TRBJ2-5	CASRTQGGSETQYF	TGTGCCAGCAGGACCCAGGGAGGGTCAGAGACCCAGTACTTC
-	TRBD2	TRBV28	TRBJ2-1	CASSLGGGGNEQFF	TGTGCCAGCAGTTTAGGCGGGGGGGGTAATGAGCAGTTCTTC
-	-	TRBV5-1	TRBJ1-1	CASSLEVNTEAFF	TGCGCCAGCAGCTTGGAGGTGAACACTGAAGCTTTCTTT
-	TRBD1	TRBV2	TRBJ2-7	CASRPGGQGSYEQYF	TGTGCCAGCAGACCCGGGGGACAGGGGTCCTACGAGCAGTACTTC
-	-	TRBV28	TRBJ2-1	CASSLTATGAYNEQFF	TGTGCCAGCAGTTTAACGGCTACCGGAGCCTACAATGAGCAGTTCTTC